One and the same sample provided the 10 T cell receptor beta chains below, sequenced in a study of Graves' ophthalmopathy and Graves' hyperthyroidism. For repertoire sequencing, the TCR beta CDR3 regions were amplified from RNA transcripts. The authors performed first-round RT-PCR with HTBI primers and then a second-round multiplex PCR. In TCRdb, the multiplex PCR reads were re-called with MiXCR into one record per CDR3 protein. Here the sample spans 300,000 to 400,000 distinct CDR3 sequences, 17% being singletons. The sample was peripheral blood. All receptors derive from an adult woman with stable Graves' hyperthyroidism.

This clonotype was seen a few times. This rearrangement joins TRBV6-1 to TRBJ2-6; TRBD1 aligns across 8 bases. CDR1 and CDR2 (germline): MNHNS, SASEGT. There are 16 residues in the CDR3. The ends lost 5 bases at V and 2 bases at J; junction bases unmatched: 5. The CDR3 DNA is TGTGCCAGCAGTACCTTGACAGGGGCTGGGGCCAACGTCCTGACTTTC. It codes for CASSTLTGAGANVLTF.

This clonotype was counted ten times or more. V is TRBV9 and J is TRBJ2-5; 10 bases fit TRBD2. The CDR3 consists of 19 residues. Germline loops: CDR1 SGDLS, CDR2 YYNGEE. V lost 4 bases and J lost 1; bases outside the gene matches: 16. The CDR3 loop is CASSRGEASGSIFQETQYF. CDR3 sequence (DNA): TGTGCCAGCAGCCGGGGGGAGGCTAGCGGGAGTATTTTCCAAGAGACCCAGTACTTC.

This clonotype was observed many times. The rearrangement links TRBV6-2 or TRBV6-3 to TRBJ2-5; 12 nucleotides line up with TRBD2. The CDR3 runs 15 residues. Losses at the gene ends were 4 bases for V and 7 bases for J; bases not matched to a gene: 7. Germline V gene data show CDR1 as MNHEY and CDR2 as SVGEGT. CDR3 sequence (DNA): TGTGCCAGCAGTTTAACTAGCGGGGGGATGGGGACCCAGTACTTC. This encodes CASSLTSGGMGTQYF.

This clonotype was counted ten times or more. One end of the junction varies from germline; a read error may be responsible. The V and J genes are TRBV6-1 and TRBJ2-2; 13 nucleotides agree with TRBD2. Germline V CDR1 and CDR2: MNHNS, SASEGT. The CDR3 sequence is 15 residues long. CDR3 sequence: CAGRPGLAGTGELFF. The CDR3 nucleotides read TGTGCCGGCAGACCGGGACTAGCGGGAACGGGGGAGCTGTTTTTT.

This clonotype has ten or more counts. This chain links TRBV20-1 with TRBJ2-7; 10 nucleotides align to TRBD2. Germline CDR1 is DFQATT and CDR2 is SNEGSKA (reference sequence). This CDR3 is built from 14 residues. V gave up 5 bases and J gave up 3 bases; unmatched junction bases: 7. The CDR3 is CSAFLAGEGYEQYF. Written as DNA, the CDR3 is TGCAGTGCTTTCCTAGCGGGAGAAGGCTACGAGCAGTACTTC.

The gene calls are TRBV9 and TRBJ2-2; 8 bases fit TRBD1. Germline V gene lookup returns CDR1 SGDLS and CDR2 YYNGEE. The CDR3 is 17 amino acids. The V segment lost 3 bases and the J segment 8 bases; nucleotides outside the gene matches: 15. CDR3 bases: TGTGCCAGCAGCGGGGTTCCAGGACAGGGCCATCCGGGGGAGCTGTTTTTT. This gives the protein CASSGVPGQGHPGELFF. Variable domain in full (rest from reference TRBV9 and TRBJ2-2): DSGVTQTPKHLITATGQRVTLRCSPRSGDLSVYWYQQSLDQGLQFLIQYYNGEERAKGNILERFSAQQFPDLHSELNLSSLELGDSALYFCASSGVPGQGHPGELFFGEGSRLTVL.

At least ten counts were recorded for this clonotype. This chain connects TRBV9 to TRBJ2-3; a weak D match, TRBD2 (5 bases). Germline CDR1 SGDLS, CDR2 YYNGEE. V was shortened by 4 bases and J by 2 bases, with 20 bases between the two germline ends. CDR3 size: 17 residues. This CDR3 is CASSPYFSSTDTDTQYF. The CDR3 region has the DNA TGTGCCAGCAGCCCCTACTTTTCTAGCACAGACACAGATACGCAGTATTTT. Complete variable domain (other parts from reference TRBV9 and TRBJ2-3): DSGVTQTPKHLITATGQRVTLRCSPRSGDLSVYWYQQSLDQGLQFLIQYYNGEERAKGNILERFSAQQFPDLHSELNLSSLELGDSALYFCASSPYFSSTDTDTQYFGPGTRLTVL.

This clonotype was observed at least ten times. The genes are TRBV29-1 and TRBJ2-7, with D hard to call. V was pared by 4 bases and J by 6 bases, with 16 bases between. The germline V gene has CDR1 SQVTM and CDR2 ANQGSEA. This CDR3 is 13 amino acids long. CDR3 protein: CSVASQPVGEQYF. In nucleotides, the CDR3 is TGCAGCGTTGCCTCACAGCCTGTGGGCGAGCAGTACTTC.

The chain employs TRBV11-2 and TRBJ1-6; D is perhaps TRBD1 (5 bases). CDR1 is SGHAT, CDR2 FQNNGV, per germline. The length of the CDR3 is 14 residues. V dropped 11 bases and J dropped 6 bases, with 17 bases sitting between them. In DNA form, the CDR3 reads TGTGCCCCGGGGCAGGGTGGCGGTAATTCACCCCTCCACTTT. This sequence encodes CAPGQGGGNSPLHF.

The sample holds many counts of this clonotype. V is TRBV12-3 or TRBV12-4 and J is TRBJ2-7, with 9 bases identical to TRBD1. CDR3 length equals 16 residues. The V segment lost 6 bases and the J segment 0 bases; nucleotides outside the gene matches: 9. CDR3 amino acids: CASRYTGGQSSYEQYF. The DNA for the CDR3 is TGTGCCAGCAGGTACACAGGGGGCCAAAGCTCCTACGAGCAGTACTTC.